The clone carrying this T cell receptor beta chain showed up just a few times. Antigen: not known. The source of the sample is a study of identical twins. Study-level points and caveats: Analyses based on zero insertions could be partly confounded by invariant MAIT and iNKT cells.

TCRdb re-derived calls from the 5' RACE reads in MiXCR, one entry per CDR3 protein. The sample contains some 760,000 distinct CDR3 sequences, 15% to 20% of which appear only once. V lost 3 bases to trimming and J lost 7 bases; unmatched junction nucleotides: 0. The CDR3 runs 12 residues. Germline-derived CDR1 and CDR2 are LNHNV and YYDKDF (reference sequence). The same specimen was also included in a second study, on T cells expressing NK-cell markers. That work contributes: About 6 donors had dominant NKG2C+ clonotypes that comprised roughly 1.0-8% of their CD8+ T cells.

The genes are TRBV15 and TRBJ2-1; the match to TRBD1 covers 7 bases. The receptor's source is a woman aged 18-35 years in good health. The sample taken for sequencing was PBMCs. The CDR3, as DNA: TGTGCCACCAGCAGGGACAGGAATGAGCAGTTCTTC. Translated: CATSRDRNEQFF.